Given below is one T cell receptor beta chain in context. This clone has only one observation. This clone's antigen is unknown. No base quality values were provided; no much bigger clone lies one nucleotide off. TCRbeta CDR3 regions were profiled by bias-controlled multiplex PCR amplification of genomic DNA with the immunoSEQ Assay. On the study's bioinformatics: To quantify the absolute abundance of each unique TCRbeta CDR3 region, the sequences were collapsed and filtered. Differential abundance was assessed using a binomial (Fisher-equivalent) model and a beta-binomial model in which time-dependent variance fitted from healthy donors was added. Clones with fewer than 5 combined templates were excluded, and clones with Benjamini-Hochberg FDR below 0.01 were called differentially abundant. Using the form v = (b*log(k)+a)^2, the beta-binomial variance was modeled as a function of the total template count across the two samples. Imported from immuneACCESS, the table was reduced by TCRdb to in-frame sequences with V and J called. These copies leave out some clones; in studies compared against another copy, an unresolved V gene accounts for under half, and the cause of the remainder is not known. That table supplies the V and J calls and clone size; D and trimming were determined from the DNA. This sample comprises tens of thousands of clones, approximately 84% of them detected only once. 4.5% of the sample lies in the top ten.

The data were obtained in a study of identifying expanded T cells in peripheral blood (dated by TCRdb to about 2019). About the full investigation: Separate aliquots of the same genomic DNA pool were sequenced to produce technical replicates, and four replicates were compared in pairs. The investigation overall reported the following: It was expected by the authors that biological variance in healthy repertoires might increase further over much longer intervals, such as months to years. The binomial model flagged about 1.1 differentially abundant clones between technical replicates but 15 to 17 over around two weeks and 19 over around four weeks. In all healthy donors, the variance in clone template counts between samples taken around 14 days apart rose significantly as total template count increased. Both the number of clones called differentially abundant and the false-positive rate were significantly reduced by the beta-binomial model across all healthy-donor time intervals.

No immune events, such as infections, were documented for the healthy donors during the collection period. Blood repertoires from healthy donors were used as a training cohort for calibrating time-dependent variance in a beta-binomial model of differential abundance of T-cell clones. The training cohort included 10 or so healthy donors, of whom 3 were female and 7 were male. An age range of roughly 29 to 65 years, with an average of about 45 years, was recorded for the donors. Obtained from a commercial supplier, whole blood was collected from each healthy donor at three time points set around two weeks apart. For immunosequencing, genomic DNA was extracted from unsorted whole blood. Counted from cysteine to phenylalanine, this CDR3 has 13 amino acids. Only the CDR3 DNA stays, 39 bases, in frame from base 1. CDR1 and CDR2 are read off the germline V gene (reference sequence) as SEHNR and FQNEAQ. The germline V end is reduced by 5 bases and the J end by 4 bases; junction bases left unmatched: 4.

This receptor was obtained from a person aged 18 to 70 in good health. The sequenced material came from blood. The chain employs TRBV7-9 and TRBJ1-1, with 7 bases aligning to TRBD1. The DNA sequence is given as TGTGCCAGCAGCCTCCGACAGGGCACTGAAGCTTTCTTT. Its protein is CASSLRQGTEAFF.